This TCR beta chain was documented in a study of cytomegalovirus exposure and HLA in healthy donors. Clones were sequenced by immunoSEQ multiplex PCR, and TCRdb holds only the in-frame ones, with some missing. The sample contains 98,000 or so clones, approximately 94% of which appear only once. In the case of this clone: Its matching antigen is unknown.

This CDR3 spans 15 amino acids. The germline V gene has CDR1 MDHEN and CDR2 SYDVKM. V gave up 7 bases and J gave up 4 bases; unmatched junction bases: 11. Study-level findings and limits: The study flagged 150 to 200 TCR beta chains as cytomegalovirus-associated. Many donors carried some public TCRs, although rarity characterized most TCR sequences. Clusters of TCRs from the first cohort tended to co-occur in the roughly 120 validation repertoires (as a later analysis found).

The donors were part of the approximately 120-subject validation cohort, which stood apart from the approximately 700-subject first cohort. The sequence derives from a woman aged 18-35 years in good health and CMV-seronegative. This chain connects TRBV28 to TRBJ1-2; 8 bases are a match to TRBD1. Sequenced: PBMCs. The CDR3 nucleotides are TGTGCCAGCATAAGGCGCGGGACAGGCACCTATGGCTACACCTTC. Translation gives CASIRRGTGTYGYTF.